Listed below are T cell receptor beta chains from one sample, sequenced in a study of the immune and genomic landscape of osteosarcoma. Data came from immunoSEQ multiplex PCR; TCRdb stores just in-frame clones and leaves some out. Counted here are about 10,000 clones, around two thirds occurring once; the ten biggest clones make up around 20%. The source material was osteosarcoma tumor tissue from the lung. These TCRs come from a human donor with osteosarcoma. Each CDR3 is given with its conserved first and last residue. The order of the fields is clone size, D gene, V gene, J gene, CDR3 DNA, CDR3 protein. The D gene is left open where the match is weak. Rows may omit the clone size; those that give it use once, few, many or a size class.

.	TRBD1	TRBV5-6	TRBJ1-4	TGTGCCAGCCGGGACAGAGCTAATGAAAAACTGTTTTTT	CASRDRANEKLFF
.	.	TRBV7-9	TRBJ1-3	TGTGCCATTCGGCGCTCTGGAAACACCATATATTTT	CAIRRSGNTIYF
.	TRBD2	TRBV28	TRBJ2-1	TGTGCCAAGTCAGGGACTAGCTGGCCCCAAGAGCAGTTCTTC	CAKSGTSWPQEQFF
.	.	TRBV13	TRBJ2-3	TGTGCCAGCAGCTTAGAGGGCGGACCACTTACAGATACGCAGTATTTT	CASSLEGGPLTDTQYF
.	.	TRBV5-1	TRBJ2-5	TGCGCCAGCAGCTTTGGCCAGGGGTACGAGACCCAGTACTTC	CASSFGQGYETQYF
.	.	TRBV2	TRBJ2-1	TGTGCCAGCAGTCCGGTTGGTGAGCAGTTCTTC	CASSPVGEQFF
few	TRBD2	TRBV9	TRBJ2-4	TGTGCCAGCAGCTCAGGTAGCGGGTCCATCGAAAACATTCAGTACTTC	CASSSGSGSIENIQYF
.	TRBD1	TRBV2	TRBJ1-1	TGTGCCAGCAGTGAGGATAGGGGGCGCGGCACTGAAGCTTTCTTT	CASSEDRGRGTEAFF
.	TRBD2	TRBV6-1	TRBJ2-3	TGTGCCAGCAGTGAAAGTAGCGGGGCGGTAGATACGCAGTATTTT	CASSESSGAVDTQYF
.	.	TRBV7-9	TRBJ1-5	TGTGCCAGCAGCGAGACAGGAGAGGATCAGCCCCAGCATTTT	CASSETGEDQPQHF
.	TRBD1	TRBV7-8	TRBJ2-7	TGTGCCAGCAGTCTTGACAGGGGCCCTGGCGAGCAGTACTTC	CASSLDRGPGEQYF
.	.	TRBV11-2	TRBJ2-7	TGTGCCAGCAGCTTACGAACAGGTGCGGGGGAGCAGTACTTC	CASSLRTGAGEQYF
.	.	TRBV19	TRBJ1-5	TGTGCCAGTAGTATGGGGACTGCGACCCAGCATTTT	CASSMGTATQHF
.	.	TRBV5-1	TRBJ1-4	TGCGCCAGCAGTAGGTGGGCTCTAAGAAATGAAAAACTGTTTTTT	CASSRWALRNEKLFF
.	.	TRBV9	TRBJ1-4	TGTGCCAGCAGCGTAGGCACCAGGTTCTCTGGGGCTAATGAAAAACTGTTTTTT	CASSVGTRFSGANEKLFF
.	.	TRBV6-1	TRBJ1-1	TGTGCCAGCAGGAGGGGGGTGAACACTGAAGCTTTCTTT	CASRRGVNTEAFF
.	.	TRBV6-1	TRBJ1-6	TGTGCCAGCAGTGAATACGAGAATTCACCCCTCCACTTT	CASSEYENSPLHF
few	.	TRBV13	TRBJ1-2	TGTGCCAGCAGCTTACCGCTAGGGGGTGGCTACACCTTC	CASSLPLGGGYTF